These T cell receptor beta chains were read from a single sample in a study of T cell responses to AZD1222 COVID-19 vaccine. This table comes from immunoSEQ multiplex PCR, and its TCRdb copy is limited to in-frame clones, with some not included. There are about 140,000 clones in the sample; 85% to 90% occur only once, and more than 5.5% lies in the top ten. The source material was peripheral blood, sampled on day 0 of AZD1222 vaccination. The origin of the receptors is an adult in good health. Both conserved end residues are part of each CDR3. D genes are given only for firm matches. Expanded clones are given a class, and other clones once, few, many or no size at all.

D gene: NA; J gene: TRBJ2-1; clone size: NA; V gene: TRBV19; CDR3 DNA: TGTGCCAGTAGTATGCAGGGTGGTGAGCAGTTCTTC; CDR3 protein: CASSMQGGEQFF
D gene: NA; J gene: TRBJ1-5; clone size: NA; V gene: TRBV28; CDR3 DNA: TGTGCCAGCAGTAGCAGGCGACCCAATCAGCCCCAGCATTTT; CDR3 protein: CASSSRRPNQPQHF
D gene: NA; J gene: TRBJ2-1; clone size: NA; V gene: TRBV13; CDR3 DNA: TGTGCCAGCAGCGCCGATTCTAGGAGCTCCTACAATGAGCAGTTCTTC; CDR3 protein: CASSADSRSSYNEQFF
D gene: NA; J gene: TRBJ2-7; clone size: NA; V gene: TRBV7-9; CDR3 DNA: TGTGCCAGCAGCTTAGGAGCAGGGTCCTACGAGCAGTACTTC; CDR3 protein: CASSLGAGSYEQYF
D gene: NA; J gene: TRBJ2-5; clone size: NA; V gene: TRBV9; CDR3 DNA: TGTGCCAGCAGCGTAGCTGGAGCTATGGGGATATTAGGGGAGACCCAGTACTTC; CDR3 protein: CASSVAGAMGILGETQYF
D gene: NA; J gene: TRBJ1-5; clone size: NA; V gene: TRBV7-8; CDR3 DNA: TGTGCCAGCAGCTTTCGGACTGATCAGCCCCAGCATTTT; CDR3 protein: CASSFRTDQPQHF
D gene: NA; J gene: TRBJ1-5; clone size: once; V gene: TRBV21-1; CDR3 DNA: TGTGCCAGCAGCCCCGGGGGCAGGAGAGATCAGCCCCAGCATTTT; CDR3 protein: CASSPGGRRDQPQHF
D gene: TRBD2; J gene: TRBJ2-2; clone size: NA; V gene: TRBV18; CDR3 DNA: TGTGCCAGCTCAAAACTAGCGGGAGTACGGACCGGGGAGCTGTTTTTT; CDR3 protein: CASSKLAGVRTGELFF
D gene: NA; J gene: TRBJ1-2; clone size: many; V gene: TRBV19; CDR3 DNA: TGTGCCAGTAGTATCCCTGGGGGGCGGAGCGGTGGCTACACCTTC; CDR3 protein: CASSIPGGRSGGYTF
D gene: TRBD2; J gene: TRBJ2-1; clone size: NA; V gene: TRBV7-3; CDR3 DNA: TGTGCCAGCAGCTTCGTGGGAGGGTCCTGGGGCTACAATGAGCAGTTCTTC; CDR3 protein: CASSFVGGSWGYNEQFF
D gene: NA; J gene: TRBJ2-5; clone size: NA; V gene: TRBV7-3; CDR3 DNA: TGTGCCAGCAGCTTAACCGGGACACCGCAAGAGACCCAGTACTTC; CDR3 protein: CASSLTGTPQETQYF
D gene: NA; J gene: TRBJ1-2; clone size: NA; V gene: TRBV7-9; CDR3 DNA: TGTGCCAGCAGCCCCCGCAGCTATGGCTACACCTTC; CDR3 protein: CASSPRSYGYTF
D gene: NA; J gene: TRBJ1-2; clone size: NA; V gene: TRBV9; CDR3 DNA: TGTGCCAGCAGTCTAGCTCTGAAGGACTCCTCCCCGGGCTACACCTTC; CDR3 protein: CASSLALKDSSPGYTF
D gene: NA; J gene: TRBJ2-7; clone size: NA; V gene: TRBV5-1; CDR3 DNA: TGCGCCAGCACGACACGTCCTGGGGACGAGCAGTACTTC; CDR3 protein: CASTTRPGDEQYF
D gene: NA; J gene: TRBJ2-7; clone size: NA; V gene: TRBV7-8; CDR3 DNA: TGTGCCAGCAGCTTATTCGTAGGCGAGCAGTACTTC; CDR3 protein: CASSLFVGEQYF
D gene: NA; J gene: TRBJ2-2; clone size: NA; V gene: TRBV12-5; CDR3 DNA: TGTGCTAGTGGTTCCCAAGACCCGAACACCGGGGAGCTGTTTTTT; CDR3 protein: CASGSQDPNTGELFF
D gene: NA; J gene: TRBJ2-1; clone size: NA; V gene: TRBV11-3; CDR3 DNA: TGTGCCAGCAGCCCCAATCTGGGGGCGTGGGAGCAGTTCTTC; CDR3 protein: CASSPNLGAWEQFF
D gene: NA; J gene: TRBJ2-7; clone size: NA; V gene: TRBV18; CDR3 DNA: TGTGCCAGCTCACCCGGGACATACCACTCCTACGAGCAGTACTTC; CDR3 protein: CASSPGTYHSYEQYF
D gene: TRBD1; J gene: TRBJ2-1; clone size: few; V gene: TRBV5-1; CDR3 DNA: TGCGCCAGCAGCTTGGCACAGGGGGGTGATGAGCAGTTCTTC; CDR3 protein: CASSLAQGGDEQFF
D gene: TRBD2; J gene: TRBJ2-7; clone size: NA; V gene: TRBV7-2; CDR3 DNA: TGTGCCAGCAGCGCCTACTCTAGCGGGAGTTTCGAGCAGTACTTC; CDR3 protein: CASSAYSSGSFEQYF
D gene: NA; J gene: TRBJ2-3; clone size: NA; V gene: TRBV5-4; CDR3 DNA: TGTGCCAGCGGAGAGCTAGATACGCAGTATTTT; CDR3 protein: CASGELDTQYF
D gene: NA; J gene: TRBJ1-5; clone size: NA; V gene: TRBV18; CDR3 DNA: TGTGCCAGCTCACCACCCGGGGGGGGACAGCCCCAGCATTTT; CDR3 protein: CASSPPGGGQPQHF
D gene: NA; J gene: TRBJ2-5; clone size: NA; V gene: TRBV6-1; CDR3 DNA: TGTGCCAGCAGTGAAGAACGAGAGTTGGTAGAGACCCAGTACTTC; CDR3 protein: CASSEERELVETQYF
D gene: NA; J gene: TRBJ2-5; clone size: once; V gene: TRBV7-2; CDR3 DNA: TGTGCCAGCAGCTTAGGTACAGGGACACAAGAGACCCAGTACTTC; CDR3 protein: CASSLGTGTQETQYF
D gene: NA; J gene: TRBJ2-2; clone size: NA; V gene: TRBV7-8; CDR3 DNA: TGTGCCAGCAGCTTACCGGGGGCGAACACCGGGGAGCTGTTTTTT; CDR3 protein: CASSLPGANTGELFF
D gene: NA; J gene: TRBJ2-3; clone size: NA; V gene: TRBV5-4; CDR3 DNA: TGTGCCAGCAGCTTGGCTAGCTGGGGTACGCAGTATTTT; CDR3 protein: CASSLASWGTQYF
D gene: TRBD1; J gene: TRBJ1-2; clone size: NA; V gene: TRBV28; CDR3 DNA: TGTGCCAGCAGTCCTCCGCCCGGGACAGGGAACTATGGCTACACCTTC; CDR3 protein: CASSPPPGTGNYGYTF
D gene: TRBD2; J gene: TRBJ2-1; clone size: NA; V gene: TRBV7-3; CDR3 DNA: TGTGCCAGCAGCTTACGCCCCCCCGGACTAGCGGGAAGGAATGAGCAGTTCTTC; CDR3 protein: CASSLRPPGLAGRNEQFF
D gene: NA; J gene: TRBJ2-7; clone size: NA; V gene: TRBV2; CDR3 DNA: TGTGCCAGCACCAACAGACCCTACGAGCAGTACTTC; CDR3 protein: CASTNRPYEQYF
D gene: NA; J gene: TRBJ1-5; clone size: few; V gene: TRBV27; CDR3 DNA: TGTGCCAGCAGTTTGGAGGGAAGGGCGAATCAGCCCCAGCATTTT; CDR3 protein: CASSLEGRANQPQHF
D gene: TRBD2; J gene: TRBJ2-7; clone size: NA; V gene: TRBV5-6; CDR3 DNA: TGTGCCAGCAGCTTACCCTTGGCGGGAGACGAGCAGTACTTC; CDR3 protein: CASSLPLAGDEQYF
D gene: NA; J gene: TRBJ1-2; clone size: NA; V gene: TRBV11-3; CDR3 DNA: TGTGCCAGCAGCTCCACTAACTATGGCTACACCTTC; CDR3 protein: CASSSTNYGYTF
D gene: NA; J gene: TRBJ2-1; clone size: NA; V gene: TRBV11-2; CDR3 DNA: TGTGCCAGCAGCCCCCGACTAGAAGGTGAGCAGTTCTTC; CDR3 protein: CASSPRLEGEQFF
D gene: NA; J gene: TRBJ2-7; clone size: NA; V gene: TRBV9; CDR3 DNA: TGTGCCAGCAGCCCAGAGGCAGCAAATTACGAGCAGTACTTC; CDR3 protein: CASSPEAANYEQYF
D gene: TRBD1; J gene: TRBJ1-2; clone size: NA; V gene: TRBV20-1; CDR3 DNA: TGCAGTGCGCCAGGGGGCGATGGCTACACCTTC; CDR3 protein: CSAPGGDGYTF
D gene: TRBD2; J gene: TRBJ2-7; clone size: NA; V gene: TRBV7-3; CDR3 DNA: TGTGCCAGCAGCTTCAGGGGGGAGACAGGGTCGACTAGCGGGAGCTCCTACGAGCAGTACTTC; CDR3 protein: CASSFRGETGSTSGSSYEQYF
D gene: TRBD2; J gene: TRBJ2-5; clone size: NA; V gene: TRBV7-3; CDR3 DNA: TGTGCCAGCAGCGCGGGACTAGCGGTCCAAGAGACCCAGTACTTC; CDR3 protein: CASSAGLAVQETQYF
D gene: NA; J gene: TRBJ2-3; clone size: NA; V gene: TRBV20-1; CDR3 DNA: TGCAGTGCTTCGGGGACCATCGGGCAGTATTTT; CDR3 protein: CSASGTIGQYF
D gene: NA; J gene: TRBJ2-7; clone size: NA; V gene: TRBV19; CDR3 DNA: TGTGCCAGTAGTATCGGCAGGGGCTACGAGCAGTACTTC; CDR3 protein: CASSIGRGYEQYF
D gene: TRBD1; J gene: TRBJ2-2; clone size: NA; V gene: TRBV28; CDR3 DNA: TGTGCCAGCAGACCTTATGAGACAGGGACAACCGGGGAGCTGTTTTTT; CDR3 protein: CASRPYETGTTGELFF
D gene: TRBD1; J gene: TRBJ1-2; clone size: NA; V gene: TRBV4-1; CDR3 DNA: TGCGCCAGCAGCCAAGTTTTTAGACAGGGGGCTAACTATGGCTACACCTTC; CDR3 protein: CASSQVFRQGANYGYTF
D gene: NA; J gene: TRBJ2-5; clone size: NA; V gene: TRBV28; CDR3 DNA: TGTGCCAGCAGGGTGCCCCCCGGGGAGACCCAGTACTTC; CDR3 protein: CASRVPPGETQYF
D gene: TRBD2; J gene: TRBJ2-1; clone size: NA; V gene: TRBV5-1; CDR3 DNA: TGCGCCAGCAGCCTAGAGCCTAGCGGGCCCTATGAGCAGTTCTTC; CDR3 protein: CASSLEPSGPYEQFF
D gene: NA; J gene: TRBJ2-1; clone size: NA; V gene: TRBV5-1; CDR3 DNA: TGCGCCAGCAGCTTACTAGGGAACAATGAGCAGTTCTTC; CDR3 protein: CASSLLGNNEQFF
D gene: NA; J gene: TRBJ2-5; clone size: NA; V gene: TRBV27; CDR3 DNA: TGTGCCAGCAGTTCCCTAGCCAGACGCTACCAAGAGACCCAGTACTTC; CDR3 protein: CASSSLARRYQETQYF
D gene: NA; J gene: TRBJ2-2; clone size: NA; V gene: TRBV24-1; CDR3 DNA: TGTGCCACCAGTGTAGGGGGTCCCGGGGAGCTGTTTTTT; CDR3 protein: CATSVGGPGELFF
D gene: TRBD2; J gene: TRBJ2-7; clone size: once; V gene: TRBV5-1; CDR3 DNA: TGCGCCAGCAGCTCGTTGGGCGGGAGGAGCGAGCAGTACTTC; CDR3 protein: CASSSLGGRSEQYF